Each of the 28 T cell receptor beta chains below was sequenced from the same sample in a study of tumor-infiltrating lymphocytes in localized non-small cell lung cancer. Clones were read by immunoSEQ multiplex PCR, and TCRdb kept only the in-frame ones, dropping some. The sample shows around 12,000 clones, approximately 71% of them seen only once. Sequencing was performed on lung tumor tissue. These receptors all stem from a human donor with non-small cell lung cancer.

In its sample, this clone was seen a few times. The chain uses TRBV5-1 and TRBJ1-1, with D possibly matching TRBD1 (6 bases). Germline values: CDR1 SGHRS, CDR2 YFSETQ. Trimming removed 1 base from V and 8 bases from J, with 12 bases in between. The CDR3 totals 13 residues. This chain's CDR3 is CASSLWGAKEAFF. CDR3 DNA: TGCGCCAGCAGCTTGTGGGGGGCAAAGGAAGCTTTCTTT.

CDR3 in DNA: TGCAGCGTTGAAGACCCAGGGGGCATTGAAAAACTGTTTTTT. Protein sequence: CSVEDPGGIEKLFF. The V call is TRBV29-1, the J call TRBJ1-4, with TRBD1 matching over 8 bases. The V gene end was trimmed by 0 bases and the J gene end by 7 bases; junction bases not matched to a gene: 4. The CDR3 is 14 amino acids. Germline V CDR1 and CDR2: SQVTM, ANQGSEA. Combining the CDR3 with reference TRBV29-1 and TRBJ1-4 gives the whole variable domain SAVISQKPSRDICQRGTSLTIQCQVDSQVTMMFWYRQQPGQSLTLIATANQGSEATYESGFVIDKFPISRPNLTFSTLTVSNMSPEDSSIYLCSVEDPGGIEKLFFGSGTQLSVL.

This sequence joins TRBV7-2 and TRBJ1-1; a weak D match, TRBD1 (5 bases). CDR3 size: 14 residues. CDR1 and CDR2 (germline): SGHTA, FQGNSA. Deletions cut 2 bases from V and 5 bases from J, with 12 bases between. The CDR3, as DNA: TGTGCCAGCAGCTTAAACAGGAGGGGAACTGAAGCTTTCTTT. This sequence encodes CASSLNRRGTEAFF.

This chain connects TRBV5-1 to TRBJ1-3; D gene ambiguous. CDR1 is SGHRS, CDR2 YFSETQ, per germline. The CDR3 covers 15 residues. V lost 2 bases and J 4 bases, leaving 13 bases between the germline ends. This CDR3 reads CASSLGLVGGNTIYF. The DNA of the CDR3 is TGCGCCAGCAGCTTAGGGCTAGTCGGGGGAAACACCATATATTTT.

J is TRBJ1-5 and V is TRBV7-9; no clear D. V dropped 2 bases and J dropped 5 bases, with 7 bases sitting between them. The CDR3 loop spans 13 amino acids. Per germline, CDR1 SEHNR and CDR2 FQNEAQ (reference sequence). The CDR3: CASSLLADQPQHF. In nucleotides, the CDR3 is TGTGCCAGCAGCTTATTGGCGGATCAGCCCCAGCATTTT.

The chain combines TRBV20-1 with TRBJ2-5; D is undetermined. The CDR3 extends over 10 amino acids. The germline V gene encodes CDR1 DFQATT and CDR2 SNEGSKA (reference sequence). V was clipped by 0 bases and J by 4 bases, with 0 bases between them. Here the CDR3 DNA reads TGCAGTGCTAGAGAAGAGACCCAGTACTTC. Amino acids: CSAREETQYF.

The chain joins TRBV7-1 to TRBJ1-2; a possible D gene is TRBD1 (5 bases). TRBV7-1 is an ORF, with its function uncertain. This CDR3 is 15 amino acids long. V lost 4 bases, J lost 8 bases, and 20 bases lay in between. The CDR3 sequence is CASSFPPGRETGYTF. The CDR3 DNA is TGTGCCAGCAGCTTTCCACCGGGACGAGAAACAGGCTACACCTTC.

V usage is TRBV7-6 and J usage is TRBJ1-4; D not certain. The CDR3 runs 15 residues. Trimming stripped 4 bases from V and 0 bases from J, with 9 bases between. Per the germline V gene, CDR1 is SGHVS and CDR2 is FNYEAQ. CDR3 sequence: CASSSSRATNEKLFF. The DNA of the CDR3 is TGTGCCAGCAGCTCATCAAGAGCAACTAATGAAAAACTGTTTTTT.

The chain employs TRBV2 and TRBJ1-2; D is possibly TRBD1 (6 bases). Germline V gene sequence: CDR1 SNHLY, CDR2 FYNNEI. The germline V and J ends were trimmed by 4 bases and 0 bases, with 6 bases remaining between them. The CDR3 is made up of 13 amino acids. The CDR3 sequence: CASSGTANYGYTF. The CDR3 DNA is TGTGCCAGCAGTGGGACAGCTAACTATGGCTACACCTTC. Full variable domain (missing parts from reference TRBV2 and TRBJ1-2): EPEVTQTPSHQVTQMGQEVILRCVPISNHLYFYWYRQILGQKVEFLVSFYNNEISEKSEIFDDQFSVERPDGSNFTLKIRSTKLEDSAMYFCASSGTANYGYTFGSGTRLTVV.

This clone has more than one count but fewer than ten. This chain connects TRBV7-2 to TRBJ2-2; 12 bases are shared with TRBD2. Germline-derived CDR1 and CDR2 are SGHTA and FQGNSA. The CDR3 is 19 amino acids. J gave up 4 bases and V 5 bases, and 14 bases lay outside the gene matches. CDR3 bases: TGTGCCAGCAGCCTTAGAATTCTAGCGGGAGGGGTTAGCACCGGGGAGCTGTTTTTT. This encodes CASSLRILAGGVSTGELFF.

The chain recombines TRBV5-1 with TRBJ2-6, with a weak D call TRBD2 (7 bases). Germline-derived CDR1 and CDR2 are SGHRS and YFSETQ. Between the trimmed V and J ends, which lost 9 bases and 4 bases, there was a span of 20 bases. The CDR3 totals 16 residues. Here the CDR3 reads CATGEGVPSGANVLTF. The CDR3 nucleotides are TGCGCCACCGGGGAGGGGGTCCCCTCCGGGGCCAACGTCCTGACTTTC. The variable domain in full, completed from reference TRBV5-1 and TRBJ2-6, reads KAGVTQTPRYLIKTRGQQVTLSCSPISGHRSVSWYQQTPGQGLQFLFEYFSETQRNKGNFPGRFSGRQFSNSRSEMNVSTLELGDSALYLCATGEGVPSGANVLTFGAGSRLTVL.

This clone appeared a few times. The junction does not match germline at one end; this may be a read error. The gene calls are TRBV7-7 and TRBJ1-5, with D uncertain. CDR3 size: 13 residues. Germline values: CDR1 SSHAT, CDR2 FNYEAQ (reference sequence). The CDR3 nucleotides are TGTGCTAGCAGCTTGGGTCCCAATCAGCCCCAGCATTTT. It encodes CASSLGPNQPQHF. The complete variable domain, with remaining parts taken from reference TRBV7-7 and TRBJ1-5, reads GAGVSQSPRYKVTKRGQDVTLRCDPISSHATLYWYQQALGQGPEFLTYFNYEAQPDKSGLPSDRFSAERPEGSISTLTIQRTEQRDSAMYRCASSLGPNQPQHFGDGTRLSIL.

The V and J genes are TRBV11-2 and TRBJ1-5; no clear D. Trimming removed 1 base from V and 3 bases from J, with 4 bases in between. Per germline, CDR1 SGHAT and CDR2 FQNNGV. The CDR3 covers 13 residues. CDR3 in amino acids: CASSLGYNQPQHF. CDR3 bases: TGTGCCAGCAGCTTAGGCTACAATCAGCCCCAGCATTTT.

This chain uses TRBV30 with TRBJ1-6; TRBD1 matches 7 bases. CDR1 is GTSNPN and CDR2 is SVGIG in the germline V gene (reference sequence). Trimming took 1 base from V and 6 from J; bases not matched to a gene: 3. The CDR3 has 14 residues. The CDR3, as DNA: TGTGCCTGGAGTGAAGGGGGCCCTAATTCACCCCTCCACTTT. Translating gives CAWSEGGPNSPLHF.

In this sample, this clone turned up a few times. The CDR3 region has the DNA TGTGCCAGCAGTGAAGTGGGGGGACTTGGGGAAGCTTTCTTT. Its translation is CASSEVGGLGEAFF. The rearrangement joins TRBV6-4 to TRBJ1-1; D possibly corresponds to TRBD1 (5 bases). Germline V gene data show CDR1 as MRHNA and CDR2 as SNTAGT. The CDR3 has 14 amino acids. V gave up 3 bases and J gave up 8 bases, with 16 bases separating them.

This clone has more than one count but fewer than ten. This chain's CDR3 is CASSFGVSYNEQFF. The CDR3 nucleotides are TGCGCCAGCAGCTTCGGGGTATCCTACAATGAGCAGTTCTTC. The V call is TRBV5-1, the J call TRBJ2-1; a weak D match, TRBD2 (5 bases). Trimming cost V 2 bases and J 1 base, with 7 bases left between them. CDR3 length: 14 residues. Germline V CDR1 and CDR2: SGHRS, YFSETQ.

The chain employs TRBV7-8 and TRBJ1-1; D uncertain. Germline CDR1 SGHVS, CDR2 FQNEAQ. The V gene lost 5 bases and the J gene lost 4 bases, with 11 bases spanning the gap. The CDR3 contains 13 residues. Written as DNA, the CDR3 is TGTGCCAGCAGCCGAATTGAGGGCACTGAAGCTTTCTTT. Its translation: CASSRIEGTEAFF.

V gene TRBV2 combines with J gene TRBJ1-2; D call uncertain. Trimming removed 4 bases at V and 8 bases at J, with 17 bases between. The CDR3 contains 14 residues. Germline V gene data show CDR1 as SNHLY and CDR2 as FYNNEI. The CDR3 loop is CASSADAVVKGYTF. The CDR3 bases are TGTGCCAGCAGTGCGGACGCGGTCGTGAAGGGCTACACCTTC.

This clone occurred a few times. The gene calls are TRBV30 and TRBJ2-1, with 9 bases fitting TRBD2. The V gene's germline CDR1 is GTSNPN and CDR2 SVGIG (reference sequence). Losses at the gene ends were 4 bases for V and 10 bases for J; bases not matched to a gene: 20. CDR3 length: 17 amino acids. This CDR3 is CAWIRRFGREGLREQFF. As DNA, the CDR3 is TGTGCCTGGATCCGCCGATTCGGGCGGGAGGGCCTCAGGGAGCAGTTCTTC.

Within the sample, this clone is medium-sized. Germline is not matched at one junction end, which may reflect a read error. The J gene is TRBJ2-7, the V gene TRBV7-6; D unresolved. The germline V gene encodes CDR1 SGHVS and CDR2 FNYEAQ. The CDR3 contains 11 residues. The CDR3 bases are TGTGCCAGCGGGGATGGGTCAGTCGGAAACTTC. It encodes CASGDGSVGNF. The variable domain in full, completed from reference TRBV7-6 and TRBJ2-7, reads GAGVSQSPRYKVTKRGQDVALRCDPISGHVSLYWYRQALGQGPEFLTYFNYEAQQDKSGLPNDRFSAERPEGSISTLTIQRTEQRDSAMYRCASGDGSVGNFGPGTRLTVT.

This chain uses TRBV2 with TRBJ1-3; D is undetermined. V dropped 6 bases and J dropped 0 bases, with 3 bases sitting between them. The germline gives CDR1 SNHLY, CDR2 FYNNEI. The CDR3 runs 12 residues. In DNA form, the CDR3 reads TGTGCCAGCAGGTTCTCTGGAAACACCATATATTTT. Translating it yields CASRFSGNTIYF.

The chain carries TRBV18 and TRBJ2-7, with no clear D. The V end was cut by 2 bases, the J end by 5 bases, with 7 bases between. CDR1 and CDR2 from the germline V gene are KGHSH and LQKENI. The CDR3 extends over 12 amino acids. CDR3 nucleotides: TGTGCCAGCTCACCAAGGGATGACGAGCAGTACTTC. Residues: CASSPRDDEQYF. Supplemented by reference TRBV18 and TRBJ2-7, the full variable domain reads NAGVMQNPRHLVRRRGQEARLRCSPMKGHSHVYWYRQLPEEGLKFMVYLQKENIIDESGMPKERFSAEFPKEGPSILRIQQVVRGDSAAYFCASSPRDDEQYFGPGTRLTVT.

This clone was counted between two and nine times. The rearrangement uses TRBV11-3 and TRBJ2-2; D gene unclear. The CDR3 runs 13 residues. The germline gives CDR1 SGHNT, CDR2 YENEEA. Between the trimmed V and J ends, which lost 4 bases and 4 bases, there was a span of 7 bases. The CDR3, as DNA: TGTGCCAGCAGCTCAGTTACCACCGGGGAGCTGTTTTTT. Translation: CASSSVTTGELFF.

This clone has only a few counts. CDR3 in amino acids: CASSEILAETQYF. The CDR3 nucleotides are TGTGCCAGCAGTGAAATTCTCGCTGAGACCCAGTACTTC. The chain has TRBV2 and TRBJ2-5, with D uncertain. V lost 2 bases and J 5 bases, leaving 9 bases between the germline ends. Germline loops: CDR1 SNHLY, CDR2 FYNNEI. This CDR3 region has 13 residues.

This clone occurred once. This chain joins TRBV30 and TRBJ1-3, with D maybe TRBD1 (5 bases). Per germline, CDR1 GTSNPN and CDR2 SVGIG (reference sequence). Deletions cut 0 bases from V and 7 bases from J, with 10 bases between. The CDR3 extends over 13 amino acids. CDR3 coding DNA: TGTGCCTGGAGTGTAGCCGGGGGGAACACCATATATTTT. Protein sequence: CAWSVAGGNTIYF.

As regards this clone: A junction boundary mismatches the germline segment, possibly from a read error. The chain recombines TRBV19 with TRBJ2-1, with 8 bases lining up with TRBD2. The CDR3 is 15 residues long. Germline lookup yields CDR1 LNHDA and CDR2 SQIVND (reference sequence). CDR3 bases: TGTGCCAGTAGGATAGCGGGAAGCTCCTACAATGAGCAGTTCTTC. Translation: CASRIAGSSYNEQFF.

This clone has just a few counts. Other DNA sequences in the same sample also yield this CDR3. CDR3 coding DNA: TGTGCCAGCAGTGACCGACAGCTCAATCAGCCCCAGCATTTT. Its protein product is CASSDRQLNQPQHF. The chain joins TRBV2 to TRBJ1-5, with D possibly TRBD1 on 5 matching bases. Trimming stripped 3 bases from V and 3 bases from J, with 9 bases between. CDR1 SNHLY and CDR2 FYNNEI come from the germline V gene. The CDR3 loop spans 14 amino acids. Full variable domain (rest looked up from reference TRBV2 and TRBJ1-5): EPEVTQTPSHQVTQMGQEVILRCVPISNHLYFYWYRQILGQKVEFLVSFYNNEISEKSEIFDDQFSVERPDGSNFTLKIRSTKLEDSAMYFCASSDRQLNQPQHFGDGTRLSIL.

In its sample, this clone was seen once. This sequence joins TRBV7-9 and TRBJ2-7; D uncertain. The V gene lost 5 bases and the J gene lost 3 bases, with 14 bases spanning the gap. This CDR3 comprises 14 residues. CDR1 is SEHNR, CDR2 FQNEAQ, per germline (reference sequence). The CDR3: CASSIGLSGYEQYF. The CDR3 DNA is TGTGCCAGCAGCATTGGATTATCTGGCTACGAGCAGTACTTC.